The table lists the clone carrying this T cell receptor (beta chain) with many counts. Its antigen remains unidentified. This entry belongs to a study of CD8 T cells in ankylosing spondylitis. The CDR3 is 17 residues long. V gave up 2 bases and J gave up 9 bases; unmatched junction bases: 9. TCRdb recomputed calls from the 5' RACE reads with MiXCR, one row per CDR3 protein. The table shows about 230,000 distinct CDR3 sequences, with over 7% occurring only once. Study-wide results and caveats: Several of the motif variants were reported before in synovial fluid and blood from reactive arthritis.

V gene TRBV12-3 or TRBV12-4 combines with J gene TRBJ2-1; TRBD2 agrees at 14 bases. The clonotype comes from a female donor with ankylosing spondylitis or in good health (not recorded which). Sample: blood, either unsorted or a sorted T cell fraction (not recorded which). CDR3 DNA: TGTGCCAGCAGTTTACCCTCTCGGACTAGCGGGAGGAGTGAGCAGTTCTTC. It encodes CASSLPSRTSGRSEQFF.